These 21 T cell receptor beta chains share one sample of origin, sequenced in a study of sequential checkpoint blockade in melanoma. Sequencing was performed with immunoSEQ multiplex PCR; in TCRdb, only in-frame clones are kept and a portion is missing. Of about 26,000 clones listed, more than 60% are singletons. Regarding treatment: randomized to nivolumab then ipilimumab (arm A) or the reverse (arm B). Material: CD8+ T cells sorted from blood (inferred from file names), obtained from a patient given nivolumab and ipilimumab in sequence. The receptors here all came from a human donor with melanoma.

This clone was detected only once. Written as DNA, the CDR3 is TGTGCCAGCAGCGCCGGTTTATCATCCTACGAGCAGTACTTC. Translating gives CASSAGLSSYEQYF. V usage is TRBV5-6 and J usage is TRBJ2-7; D uncertain. Trimming removed 4 bases at V and 1 base at J, with 12 bases between. CDR3 length equals 14 residues. Germline lookup yields CDR1 SGHDT and CDR2 YYEEEE.

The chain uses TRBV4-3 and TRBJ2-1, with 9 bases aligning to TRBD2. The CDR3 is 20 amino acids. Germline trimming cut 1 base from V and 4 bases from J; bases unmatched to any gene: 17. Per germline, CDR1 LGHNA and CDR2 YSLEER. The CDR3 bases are TGCGCCAGCAGCCAAGTAAGAAACTTCCCGGCGGGAGGGCATTACAATGAGCAGTTCTTC. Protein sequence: CASSQVRNFPAGGHYNEQFF.

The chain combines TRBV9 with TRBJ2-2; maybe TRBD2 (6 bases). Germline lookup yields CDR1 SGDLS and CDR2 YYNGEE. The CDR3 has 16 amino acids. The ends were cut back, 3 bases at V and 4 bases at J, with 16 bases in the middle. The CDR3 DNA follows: TGTGCCAGCAGCGAGGCTGGGACGGGGGTCACCGGGGAGCTGTTTTTT. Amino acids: CASSEAGTGVTGELFF.

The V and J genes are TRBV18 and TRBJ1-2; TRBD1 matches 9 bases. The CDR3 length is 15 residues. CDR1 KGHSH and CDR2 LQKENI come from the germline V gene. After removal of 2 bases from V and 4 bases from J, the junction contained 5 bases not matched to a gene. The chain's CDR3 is CASSPGTGPTYGYTF. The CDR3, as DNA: TGTGCCAGCTCACCAGGGACAGGGCCTACCTATGGCTACACCTTC.

CDR3 nucleotides: TGTGCCAGCAGTTTGACAGGGTCCAGGCAGCCCCAGCATTTT. The encoded protein is CASSLTGSRQPQHF. The chain recombines TRBV6-5 with TRBJ1-5, with TRBD1 identical over 7 bases. The ends lost 4 bases at V and 7 bases at J; junction bases unmatched: 7. The CDR3 spans 14 residues. Germline loops: CDR1 MNHEY, CDR2 SVGAGI.

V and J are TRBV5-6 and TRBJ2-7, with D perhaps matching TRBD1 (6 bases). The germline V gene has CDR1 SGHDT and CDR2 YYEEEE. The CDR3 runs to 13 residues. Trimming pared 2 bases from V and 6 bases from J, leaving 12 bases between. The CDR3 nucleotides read TGTGCCAGCAGCTTCCAACAGGGTGTCGAGCAGTACTTC. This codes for CASSFQQGVEQYF.

The CDR3 DNA is TGTGCCAGCACTACAGGGGTAAAAAACATTCAGTACTTC. It translates to CASTTGVKNIQYF. The chain combines TRBV7-5 with TRBJ2-4; the DNA was not compared with TRBD1, the D call given in the table. TRBV7-5 is noted as a pseudogene. CDR3 size: 13 residues.

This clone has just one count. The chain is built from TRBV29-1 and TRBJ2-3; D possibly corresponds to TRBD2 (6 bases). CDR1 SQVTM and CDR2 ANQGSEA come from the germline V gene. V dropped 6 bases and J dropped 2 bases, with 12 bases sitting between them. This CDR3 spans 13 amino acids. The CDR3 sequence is CSVRAGFTDTQYF. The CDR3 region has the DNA TGCAGCGTGCGTGCGGGGTTCACAGATACGCAGTATTTT.

CDR3 region: CASSTWGRESQETQYF. CDR3 DNA sequence: TGTGCCAGCTCAACGTGGGGACGGGAGTCTCAGGAGACCCAGTACTTC. The genes are TRBV18 and TRBJ2-5; tentative D call: TRBD2 (6 bases). V was pared by 5 bases and J by 5 bases, with 21 bases between. Germline V gene data show CDR1 as KGHSH and CDR2 as LQKENI. This CDR3 region has 16 residues. The complete variable domain, with remaining parts taken from reference TRBV18 and TRBJ2-5, reads NAGVMQNPRHLVRRRGQEARLRCSPMKGHSHVYWYRQLPEEGLKFMVYLQKENIIDESGMPKERFSAEFPKEGPSILRIQQVVRGDSAAYFCASSTWGRESQETQYFGPGTRLLVL.

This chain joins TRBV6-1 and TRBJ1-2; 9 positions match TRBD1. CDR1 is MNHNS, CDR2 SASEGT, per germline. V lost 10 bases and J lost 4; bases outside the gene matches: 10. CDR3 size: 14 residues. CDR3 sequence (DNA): TGTGCCATCCCGAGGACAGGGGTCCTCTATGGCTACACCTTC. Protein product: CAIPRTGVLYGYTF.

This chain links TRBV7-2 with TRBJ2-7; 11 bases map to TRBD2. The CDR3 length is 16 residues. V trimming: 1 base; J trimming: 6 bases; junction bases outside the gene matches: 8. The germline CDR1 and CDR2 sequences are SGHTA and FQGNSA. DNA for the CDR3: TGTGCCAGCAGCTTAGGGGTAGGGCTAGCGGGAGGCGAGCAGTACTTC. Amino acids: CASSLGVGLAGGEQYF.

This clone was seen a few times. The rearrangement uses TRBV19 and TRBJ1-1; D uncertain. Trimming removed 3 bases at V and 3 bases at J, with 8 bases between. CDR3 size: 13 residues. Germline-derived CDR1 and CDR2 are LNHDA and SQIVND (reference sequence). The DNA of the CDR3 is TGTGCCAGTAGTATTTCAGTATACACTGAAGCTTTCTTT. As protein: CASSISVYTEAFF.

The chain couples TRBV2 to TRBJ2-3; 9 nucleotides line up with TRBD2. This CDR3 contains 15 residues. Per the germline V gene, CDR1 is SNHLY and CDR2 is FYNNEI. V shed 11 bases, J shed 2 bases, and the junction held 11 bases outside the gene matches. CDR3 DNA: TGTGCCGCCGTCTCGGCGGGGGGGTACACAGATACGCAGTATTTT. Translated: CAAVSAGGYTDTQYF. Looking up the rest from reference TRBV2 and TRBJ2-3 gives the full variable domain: EPEVTQTPSHQVTQMGQEVILRCVPISNHLYFYWYRQILGQKVEFLVSFYNNEISEKSEIFDDQFSVERPDGSNFTLKIRSTKLEDSAMYFCAAVSAGGYTDTQYFGPGTRLTVL.

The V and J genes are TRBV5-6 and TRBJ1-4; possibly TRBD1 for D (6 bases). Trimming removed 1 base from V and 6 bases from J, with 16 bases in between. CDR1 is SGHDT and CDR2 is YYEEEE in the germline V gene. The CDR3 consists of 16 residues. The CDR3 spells CASSLTLGGAYEKLFF. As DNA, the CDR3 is TGTGCCAGCAGCTTGACCTTAGGGGGGGCTTATGAAAAACTGTTTTTT.

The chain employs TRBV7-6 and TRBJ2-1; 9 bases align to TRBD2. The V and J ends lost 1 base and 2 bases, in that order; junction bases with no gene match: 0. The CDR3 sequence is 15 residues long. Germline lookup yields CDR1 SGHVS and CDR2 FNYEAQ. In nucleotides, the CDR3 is TGTGCCAGCAGCTTAGTAGCGGGAGCCTACAATGAGCAGTTCTTC. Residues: CASSLVAGAYNEQFF.

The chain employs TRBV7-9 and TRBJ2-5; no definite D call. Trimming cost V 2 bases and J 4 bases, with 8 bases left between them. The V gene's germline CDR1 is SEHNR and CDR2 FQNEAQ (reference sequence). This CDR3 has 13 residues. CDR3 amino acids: CASSLNMRETQYF. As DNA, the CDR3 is TGTGCCAGCAGCTTAAATATGCGAGAGACCCAGTACTTC.

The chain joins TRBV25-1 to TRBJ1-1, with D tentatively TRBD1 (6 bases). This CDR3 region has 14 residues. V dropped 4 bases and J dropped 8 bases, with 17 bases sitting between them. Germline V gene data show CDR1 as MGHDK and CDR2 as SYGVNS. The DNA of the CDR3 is TGTGCCAGCAGTGTTGAGGGGGAAACAGCCGAAGCTTTCTTT. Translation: CASSVEGETAEAFF.

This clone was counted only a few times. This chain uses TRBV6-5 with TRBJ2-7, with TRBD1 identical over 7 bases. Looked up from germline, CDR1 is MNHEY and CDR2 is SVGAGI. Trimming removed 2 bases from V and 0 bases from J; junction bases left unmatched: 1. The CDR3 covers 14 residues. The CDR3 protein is CASSYPGGSYEQYF. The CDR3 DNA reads TGTGCCAGCAGTTACCCAGGGGGCTCCTACGAGCAGTACTTC.

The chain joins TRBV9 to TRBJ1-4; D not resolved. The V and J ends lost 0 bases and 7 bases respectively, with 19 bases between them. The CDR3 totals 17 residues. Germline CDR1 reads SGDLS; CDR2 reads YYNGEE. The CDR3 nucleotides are TGTGCCAGCAGCGTAGGAACCCTAGGATCGGCTAGTGAAAAACTGTTTTTT. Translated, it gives CASSVGTLGSASEKLFF.

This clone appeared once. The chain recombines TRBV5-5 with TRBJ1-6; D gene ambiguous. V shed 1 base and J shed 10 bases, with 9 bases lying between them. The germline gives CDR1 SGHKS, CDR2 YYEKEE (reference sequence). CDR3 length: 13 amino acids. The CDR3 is CASSLPRGSPLHF. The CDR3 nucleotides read TGTGCCAGCAGCTTGCCGCGAGGCTCACCCCTCCACTTT.

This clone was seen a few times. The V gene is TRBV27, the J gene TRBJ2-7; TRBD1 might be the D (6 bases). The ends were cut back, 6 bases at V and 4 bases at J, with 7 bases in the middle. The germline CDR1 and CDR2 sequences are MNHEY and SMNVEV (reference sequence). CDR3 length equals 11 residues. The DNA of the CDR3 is TGTGCCAGCAGACAGGGTTACGAGCAGTACTTC. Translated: CASRQGYEQYF.